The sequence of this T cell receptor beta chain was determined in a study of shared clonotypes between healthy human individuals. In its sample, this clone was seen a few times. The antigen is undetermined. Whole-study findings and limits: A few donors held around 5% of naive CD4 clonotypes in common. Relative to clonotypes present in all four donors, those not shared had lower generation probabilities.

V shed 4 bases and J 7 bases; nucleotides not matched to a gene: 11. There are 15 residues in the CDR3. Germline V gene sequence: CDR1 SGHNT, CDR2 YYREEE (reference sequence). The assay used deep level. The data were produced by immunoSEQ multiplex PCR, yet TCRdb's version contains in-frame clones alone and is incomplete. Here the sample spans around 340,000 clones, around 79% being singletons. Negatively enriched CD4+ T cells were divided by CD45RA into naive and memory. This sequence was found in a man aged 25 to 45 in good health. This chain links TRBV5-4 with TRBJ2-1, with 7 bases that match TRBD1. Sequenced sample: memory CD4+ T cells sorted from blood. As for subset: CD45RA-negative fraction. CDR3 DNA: TGTGCCAGCAGCCCCCAGACAGGGAAGGAAAATGAGCAGTTCTTC. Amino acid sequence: CASSPQTGKENEQFF. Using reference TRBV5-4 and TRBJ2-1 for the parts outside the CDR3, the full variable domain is ETGVTQSPTHLIKTRGQQVTLRCSSQSGHNTVSWYQQALGQGPQFIFQYYREEENGRGNFPPRFSGLQFPNYSSELNVNALELDDSALYLCASSPQTGKENEQFFGPGTRLTVL.